The 7 T cell receptor beta chains below were found in one sample sequenced in a study of T-cell memory formation after mild COVID-19. TCRdb independently ran MiXCR on the 5' RACE reads; one entry per CDR3 protein. Of some 120,000 distinct CDR3 sequences listed, about 17% are singletons. The specimen sequenced was PBMCs or a T cell subset sorted from them (not recorded which). Receptors originate from a man younger than 35 who had mild COVID-19 (a few samples of this study predate the infection). Cell type and time point are not known.

CDR3 DNA sequence: TGTGCCAGCAGCCCCCGGCTGATTACGAACACCGGGGAGCTGTTTTTT. Translating gives CASSPRLITNTGELFF. The chain couples TRBV11-1 to TRBJ2-2; D uncertain. Germline values: CDR1 SGHAT, CDR2 FQDESV (reference sequence). V gave up 5 bases and J gave up 0 bases, with 13 bases separating them. The CDR3 loop spans 16 amino acids.

The gene calls are TRBV5-1 and TRBJ2-3, with 8 positions matching TRBD2. CDR3 length: 16 amino acids. CDR1 and CDR2 (germline): SGHRS, YFSETQ. The V and J ends lost 4 bases and 2 bases, in that order; junction bases with no gene match: 9. The CDR3 here is CASSLGLALLTDTQYF. As DNA, the CDR3 is TGCGCCAGCAGCCTTGGACTAGCTTTACTCACAGATACGCAGTATTTT.

This chain links TRBV12-3 or TRBV12-4 with TRBJ1-1, with D unresolved. The V end was cut by 5 bases, the J end by 10 bases, with 20 bases between. The CDR3 runs to 14 residues. The CDR3 DNA sequence: TGTGCCAGCAGTCCCTCCGACGGGGAGCTTCGAGCTTTCTTT. Protein product: CASSPSDGELRAFF.

In this sample, this clonotype turned up a few times. This chain links TRBV6-5 with TRBJ1-2, with a possible D match to TRBD1 (6 bases). The CDR3 covers 13 residues. Trimming stripped 6 bases from V and 3 bases from J, with 11 bases between. The germline gives CDR1 MNHEY, CDR2 SVGAGI. CDR3 residues: CASRLRGYYGYTF. The CDR3 DNA follows: TGTGCCAGCAGATTAAGGGGGTACTATGGCTACACCTTC.

This clonotype was seen only a few times. The CDR3 nucleotides read TGTGCCAGCAGCCAAGACTACTCTGGAAACACCATATATTTT. This translates into CASSQDYSGNTIYF. The chain employs TRBV4-2 and TRBJ1-3; D call uncertain. The CDR3 extends over 14 amino acids. Germline V gene sequence: CDR1 LGHNA, CDR2 YNFKEQ. The V end lost 0 bases, the J end lost 0 bases, and 3 bases lay between the germline ends.

This clonotype was picked up a small number of times. In DNA, the CDR3 is TGCAGTGCTCTAGATCCGCACCGGGACAGAGTCTATCAGCCCCAGCATTTT. Protein sequence: CSALDPHRDRVYQPQHF. The rearrangement joins TRBV20-1 to TRBJ1-5; 7 bases line up with TRBD1. The CDR3 extends over 17 amino acids. J gave up 5 bases and V 5 bases, and 18 bases lay outside the gene matches. The germline V gene encodes CDR1 DFQATT and CDR2 SNEGSKA (reference sequence).

The chain has TRBV12-3 or TRBV12-4 and TRBJ1-6; D gene unclear. V dropped 5 bases and J dropped 12 bases, with 14 bases sitting between them. The CDR3 totals 13 residues. The CDR3 DNA reads TGTGCCAGCAGTCTCCTCGGACCGAAACCCCTCCACTTT. It is translated as CASSLLGPKPLHF.